A single sample is the source of the 15 T cell receptor beta chains below, sequenced in a study of cytomegalovirus exposure and HLA in healthy donors. The study ran its PCR with 60 Vbeta and 13 Jbeta primers. Measured with immunoSEQ multiplex PCR; TCRdb has only the in-frame clones, and not every one. This sample yields about 160,000 clones, of which roughly 87% are seen a single time; 0.85% belongs to the top ten. Sequencing input: PBMCs. Source of these receptors: a young woman in good health and CMV-seronegative.

This clone has just a few counts. The chain's CDR3 is CASSTPTTSGGLERETQYF. The CDR3 DNA reads as TGTGCCAGCAGCACCCCCACGACTAGCGGGGGGCTAGAGCGAGAGACCCAGTACTTC. V gene TRBV5-6 combines with J gene TRBJ2-5; 13 bases line up with TRBD2. J gave up 4 bases and V 4 bases, and 16 bases lay outside the gene matches. The CDR3 has 19 amino acids. Germline V gives CDR1 SGHDT, CDR2 YYEEEE.

Details on this clone: Relative to the germline gene, one junction end is altered; a read error may explain this. This chain links TRBV7-9 with TRBJ2-7; 7 bases map to TRBD1. Per germline, CDR1 SEHNR and CDR2 FQNEAQ (reference sequence). This CDR3 contains 13 residues. This chain's CDR3 is CSSSKTGYYEQYF. The DNA of the CDR3 is TGTTCCAGCAGTAAGACAGGGTACTACGAGCAGTACTTC.

The V gene is TRBV18, the J gene TRBJ1-6; weak D call: TRBD1 (6 bases). V lost 3 bases, J lost 9 bases, and 9 bases lay in between. CDR1 KGHSH and CDR2 LQKENI come from the germline V gene. This CDR3 region has 13 residues. The CDR3 DNA reads as TGTGCCAGCTCACCCCTCAGGGGTTCACCCCTCCACTTT. Translating it yields CASSPLRGSPLHF.

This clone was detected only a few times. V and J are TRBV6-5 and TRBJ1-1; 7 positions agree with TRBD1. V shed 0 bases and J 5 bases; nucleotides not matched to a gene: 6. This CDR3 contains 15 residues. Looked up from germline, CDR1 is MNHEY and CDR2 is SVGAGI. The CDR3 is CASSYSNQGVTEAFF. In nucleotides, the CDR3 is TGTGCCAGCAGTTACTCAAACCAGGGGGTGACTGAAGCTTTCTTT.

The J gene is TRBJ1-2, the V gene TRBV27; maybe TRBD1 (5 bases). The germline CDR1 and CDR2 sequences are MNHEY and SMNVEV (reference sequence). This CDR3 spans 13 amino acids. The V end was cut by 6 bases, the J end by 7 bases, with 15 bases between. This CDR3 reads CASSYSQVGGYTF. For the CDR3, the DNA is TGTGCCAGCAGCTATTCACAGGTTGGTGGCTACACCTTC.

The V and J genes are TRBV5-4 and TRBJ2-2, with 8 bases lining up with TRBD1. V dropped 0 bases and J dropped 1; count of bases not matched to a gene: 2. Germline values: CDR1 SGHNT, CDR2 YYREEE (reference sequence). This CDR3 has 16 residues. For the CDR3, the DNA is TGTGCCAGCAGCTTGGCCGGGACAGGGAACACCGGGGAGCTGTTTTTT. Translation gives CASSLAGTGNTGELFF.

The chain combines TRBV7-9 with TRBJ2-7; the match to TRBD1 covers 7 bases. The CDR3 spans 13 residues. CDR1 is SEHNR, CDR2 FQNEAQ, per germline (reference sequence). V was clipped by 5 bases and J by 7 bases; unmatched bases: 8. The CDR3 reads CASSLDRAGEQYF. Written as DNA, the CDR3 is TGTGCCAGCAGCCTTGACAGGGCTGGGGAGCAGTACTTC.

The rearrangement links TRBV7-2 to TRBJ2-2; a possible D gene is TRBD2 (5 bases). Germline-derived CDR1 and CDR2 are SGHTA and FQGNSA. The germline V and J ends were trimmed by 8 bases and 4 bases, with 11 bases remaining between them. The CDR3 is made up of 13 amino acids. In DNA form, the CDR3 reads TGTGCCAGCGCACCCGCGGGCACCGGGGAGCTGTTTTTT. It codes for CASAPAGTGELFF. Variable domain in full (rest from reference TRBV7-2 and TRBJ2-2): GAGVSQSPSNKVTEKGKDVELRCDPISGHTALYWYRQSLGQGLEFLIYFQGNSAPDKSGLPSDRFSAERTGGSVSTLTIQRTQQEDSAVYLCASAPAGTGELFFGEGSRLTVL.

The V and J genes are TRBV18 and TRBJ2-3; 7 bases map to TRBD1. The CDR3 contains 15 residues. Germline trimming cut 2 bases from V and 1 base from J; bases unmatched to any gene: 3. Germline CDR1 reads KGHSH; CDR2 reads LQKENI. CDR3 protein: CASSPKGAGTDTQYF. DNA for the CDR3: TGTGCCAGCTCACCAAAGGGGGCGGGCACAGATACGCAGTATTTT.

This rearrangement joins TRBV7-2 to TRBJ1-2, with TRBD1 matching 9 bases. V gave up 4 bases and J gave up 7 bases; unmatched junction bases: 10. CDR3 size: 15 residues. Germline values: CDR1 SGHTA, CDR2 FQGNSA. CDR3 sequence reads: CASSSPVGDRAGYTF. In DNA form, the CDR3 reads TGTGCCAGCAGCTCCCCCGTAGGGGACAGGGCTGGCTACACCTTC.

The chain links TRBV7-2 to TRBJ2-5; TRBD1 aligns across 7 bases. The J call may be mistaken, given a closer DNA end match to TRBJ2-7. The CDR3 length is 14 residues. Germline values: CDR1 SGHTA, CDR2 FQGNSA. CDR3 nucleotides: TGTGCCAGCAGCTTGATAGGGGGCATCGACGAGCAGTACTTC. It translates to CASSLIGGIDEQYF.

The chain is built from TRBV7-2 and TRBJ2-1, with 8 bases matching TRBD1. The CDR3 is made up of 16 amino acids. J was trimmed by 0 bases and V by 6 bases; bases with no gene match: 7. Per the germline V gene, CDR1 is SGHTA and CDR2 is FQGNSA. CDR3 bases: TGTGCCAGCAGACCCCCGGGACAGGACTCCTACAATGAGCAGTTCTTC. This encodes CASRPPGQDSYNEQFF.

This clone has just a few counts. The chain joins TRBV11-2 to TRBJ2-7; TRBD2 aligns across 9 bases. Germline loops: CDR1 SGHAT, CDR2 FQNNGV. CDR3 length: 15 residues. V dropped 4 bases and J dropped 0; count of bases not matched to a gene: 4. Here the CDR3 reads CASSSMRGGSYEQYF. CDR3 DNA: TGTGCCAGCAGCTCGATGCGGGGGGGCTCCTACGAGCAGTACTTC.

This clone was counted only a few times. This chain connects TRBV6-5 to TRBJ2-1; the match to TRBD2 covers 7 bases. CDR1 and CDR2 from the germline V gene are MNHEY and SVGAGI. Trimming cost V 8 bases and J 7 bases; bases outside gene matches: 11. The CDR3 length is 14 residues. Here the CDR3 reads CASLAKGGRNEQFF. CDR3 DNA: TGTGCCAGCCTCGCCAAGGGAGGGAGAAATGAGCAGTTCTTC.

The rearrangement uses TRBV18 and TRBJ1-5; maybe TRBD1 (5 bases). This CDR3 has 15 amino acids. V dropped 8 bases and J dropped 0 bases, with 14 bases sitting between them. Germline V gene lookup returns CDR1 KGHSH and CDR2 LQKENI. CDR3 region: CASTNFRDSNQPQHF. CDR3 sequence (DNA): TGTGCCAGCACAAACTTCAGGGATAGCAATCAGCCCCAGCATTTT.